The clone carrying this T cell receptor beta chain was counted between two and nine times. The antigen remains undetermined. Trimming at V came to 1 base and at J to 5 bases, leaving 7 bases not matched to a gene. The V gene's germline CDR1 is GTSNPN and CDR2 SVGIG (reference sequence). The CDR3 has 15 amino acids. It was by quantitative 5'-RACE with molecular barcodes that TCR beta libraries were made. TCRdb re-derived calls from the 5' RACE reads in MiXCR, one entry per CDR3 protein. The profile shows roughly 200,000 distinct CDR3 sequences, 9.5% to 15% of them singletons. This entry is derived from a study of CD8 T cells in ankylosing spondylitis. Overall study results and limits: Prior work had noted some motif variants in reactive arthritis blood and synovial fluid. Within peripheral blood, clones linked to disease were CD8+ and relatively rare. Matched ankylosing spondylitis synovial fluid reportedly contained a significantly enriched population of disease-linked clones.

Material for sequencing was blood, either unsorted or a sorted T cell fraction (not recorded which). The receptor was isolated from a male donor with ankylosing spondylitis or in good health (not recorded which). V is TRBV30 and J is TRBJ2-2; 7 bases line up with TRBD2. CDR3 DNA: TGTGCCTGGAGTGGGGCGGGAGTAGTTACCGGGGAGCTGTTTTTT. Protein: CAWSGAGVVTGELFF.